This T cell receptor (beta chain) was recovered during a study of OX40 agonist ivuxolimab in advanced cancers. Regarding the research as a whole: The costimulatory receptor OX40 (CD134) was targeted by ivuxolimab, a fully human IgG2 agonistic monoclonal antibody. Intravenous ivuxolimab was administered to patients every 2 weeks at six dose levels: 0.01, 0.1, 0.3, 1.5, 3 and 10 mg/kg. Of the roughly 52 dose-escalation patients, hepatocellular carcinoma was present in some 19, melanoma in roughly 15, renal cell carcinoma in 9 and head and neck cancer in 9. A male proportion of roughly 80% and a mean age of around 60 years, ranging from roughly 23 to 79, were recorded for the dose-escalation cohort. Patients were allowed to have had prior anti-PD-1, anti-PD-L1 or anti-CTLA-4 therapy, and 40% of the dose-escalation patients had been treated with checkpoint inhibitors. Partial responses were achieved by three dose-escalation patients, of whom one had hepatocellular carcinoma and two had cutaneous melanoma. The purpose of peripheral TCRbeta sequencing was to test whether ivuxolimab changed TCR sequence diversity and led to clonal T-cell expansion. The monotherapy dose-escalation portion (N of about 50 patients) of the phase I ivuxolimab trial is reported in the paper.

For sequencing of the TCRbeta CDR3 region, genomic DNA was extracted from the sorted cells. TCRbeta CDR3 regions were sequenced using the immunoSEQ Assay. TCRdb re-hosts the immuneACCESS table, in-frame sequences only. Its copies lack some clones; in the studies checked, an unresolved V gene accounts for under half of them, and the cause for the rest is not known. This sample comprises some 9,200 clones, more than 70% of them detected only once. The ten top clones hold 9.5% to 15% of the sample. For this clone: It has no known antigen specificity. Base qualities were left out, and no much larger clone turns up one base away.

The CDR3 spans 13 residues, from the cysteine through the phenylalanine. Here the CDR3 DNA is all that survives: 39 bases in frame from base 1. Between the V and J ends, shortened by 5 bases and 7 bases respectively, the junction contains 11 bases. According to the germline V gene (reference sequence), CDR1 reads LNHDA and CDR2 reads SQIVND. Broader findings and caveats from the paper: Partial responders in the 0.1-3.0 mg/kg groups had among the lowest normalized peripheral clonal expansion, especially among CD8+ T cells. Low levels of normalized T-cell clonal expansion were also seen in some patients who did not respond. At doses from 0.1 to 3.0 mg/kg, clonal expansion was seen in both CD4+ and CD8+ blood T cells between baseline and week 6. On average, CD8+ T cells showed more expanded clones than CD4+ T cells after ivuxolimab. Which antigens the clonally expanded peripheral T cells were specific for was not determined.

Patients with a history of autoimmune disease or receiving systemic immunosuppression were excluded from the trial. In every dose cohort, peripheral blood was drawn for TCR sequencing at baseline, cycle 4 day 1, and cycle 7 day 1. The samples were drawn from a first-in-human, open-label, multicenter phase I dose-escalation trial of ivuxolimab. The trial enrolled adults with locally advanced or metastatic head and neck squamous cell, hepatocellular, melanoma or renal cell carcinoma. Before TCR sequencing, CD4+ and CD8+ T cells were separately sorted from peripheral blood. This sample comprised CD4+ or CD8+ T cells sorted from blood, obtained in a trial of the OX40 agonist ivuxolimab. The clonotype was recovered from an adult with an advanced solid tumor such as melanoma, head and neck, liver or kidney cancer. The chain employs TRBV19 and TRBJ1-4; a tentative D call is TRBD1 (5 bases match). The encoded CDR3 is CASSSQGGEKLFF. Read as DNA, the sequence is TGTGCCAGTAGTTCCCAGGGTGGTGAAAAACTGTTTTTT.